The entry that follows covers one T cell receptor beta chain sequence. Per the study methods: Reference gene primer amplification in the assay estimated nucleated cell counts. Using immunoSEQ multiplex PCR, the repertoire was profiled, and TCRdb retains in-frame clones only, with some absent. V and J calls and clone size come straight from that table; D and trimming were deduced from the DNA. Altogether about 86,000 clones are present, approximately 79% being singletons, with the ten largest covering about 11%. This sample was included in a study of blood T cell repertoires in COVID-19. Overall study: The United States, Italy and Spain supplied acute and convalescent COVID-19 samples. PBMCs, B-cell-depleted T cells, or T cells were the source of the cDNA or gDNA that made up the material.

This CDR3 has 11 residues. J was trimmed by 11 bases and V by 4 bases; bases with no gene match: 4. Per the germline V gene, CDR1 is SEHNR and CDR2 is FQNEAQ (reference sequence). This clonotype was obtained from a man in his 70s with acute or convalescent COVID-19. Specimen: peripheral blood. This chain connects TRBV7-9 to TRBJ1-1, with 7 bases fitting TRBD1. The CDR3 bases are TGTGCCAGCAGCTGGGGGACAGCGGCTTTCTTT. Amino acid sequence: CASSWGTAAFF.